These 21 T cell receptor beta chains came from one sample sequenced in a study of blood T cell repertoires in COVID-19. Generated by immunoSEQ multiplex PCR, the TCRdb table keeps only in-frame clones and is missing some. This sample has some 260,000 clones, with around nine tenths found just once. Sequencing was performed on peripheral blood. These receptors were collected from a woman in her thirties or forties who had recovered from COVID-19.

In this sample, this clone turned up a few times. This chain uses TRBV6-5 with TRBJ2-7; TRBD1 is a possible D gene (6 bases). The CDR3 is 15 residues long. CDR1 is MNHEY, CDR2 SVGAGI, per germline. The germline V and J ends were trimmed by 4 bases and 2 bases, with 15 bases remaining between them. The CDR3 loop reads CASSSAYRVPYEQYF. The CDR3 DNA sequence: TGTGCCAGCAGTTCCGCCTACAGGGTCCCCTACGAGCAGTACTTC.

The gene calls are TRBV19 and TRBJ2-1; 12 bases fit TRBD2. Germline CDR1 reads LNHDA; CDR2 reads SQIVND (reference sequence). CDR3 length: 16 amino acids. Trimming took 6 bases from V and 2 from J; bases not matched to a gene: 5. CDR3 DNA sequence: TGTGCCAGTAGCTACTCTAGCGGGAGGGCCTACAATGAGCAGTTCTTC. Protein product: CASSYSSGRAYNEQFF. The whole variable domain, filled in from reference TRBV19 and TRBJ2-1, reads DGGITQSPKYLFRKEGQNVTLSCEQNLNHDAMYWYRQDPGQGLRLIYYSQIVNDFQKGDIAEGYSVSREKKESFPLTVTSAQKNPTAFYLCASSYSSGRAYNEQFFGPGTRLTVL.

The CDR3 spells CASSQVSEQFF. The DNA of the CDR3 is TGCGCCAGCAGCCAAGTATCTGAGCAGTTCTTC. This sequence joins TRBV4-1 and TRBJ2-1; no firm D call. CDR1 is MGHRA and CDR2 is YSYEKL in the germline V gene. The CDR3 runs to 11 residues. V gave up 1 base and J gave up 9 bases, with 4 bases separating them.

The chain combines TRBV6-2 or TRBV6-3 with TRBJ1-2, with 8 bases fitting TRBD1. The junction had 3 bases not matched to a gene; V was cut back by 6 bases and J by 6 bases. The CDR3 length is 12 residues. Germline lookup yields CDR1 MNHEY and CDR2 SVGEGT. DNA of the CDR3: TGTGCCAGCAGCAGGACAGGGAATGGCTACACCTTC. Its translation: CASSRTGNGYTF.

This sequence joins TRBV11-2 and TRBJ2-5; 9 bases match TRBD1. This CDR3 region has 16 residues. V lost 1 base to trimming and J lost 1 base; unmatched junction nucleotides: 4. Germline CDR1 SGHAT, CDR2 FQNNGV. CDR3 nucleotides: TGTGCCAGCAGCTTAGCAGGGACAGGGAGCCAAGAGACCCAGTACTTC. As protein: CASSLAGTGSQETQYF. The full variable domain, in which reference TRBV11-2 and TRBJ2-5 provide the parts outside the CDR3, is EAGVAQSPRYKIIEKRQSVAFWCNPISGHATLYWYQQILGQGPKLLIQFQNNGVVDDSQLPKDRFSAERLKGVDSTLKIQPAKLEDSAVYLCASSLAGTGSQETQYFGPGTRLLVL.

This clone was observed a few times. J is TRBJ2-5 and V is TRBV24-1; tentative D call: TRBD2 (7 bases). Trimming shortened V by 3 bases and J by 2 bases, and 18 bases separated the two germline ends. Germline lookup yields CDR1 KGHDR and CDR2 SFDVKD. The CDR3 covers 17 residues. CDR3 protein: CATSDAGAGLFQETQYF. In DNA form, the CDR3 reads TGTGCCACCAGTGATGCGGGGGCAGGGCTTTTTCAAGAGACCCAGTACTTC.

The chain couples TRBV27 to TRBJ1-6, with TRBD1 identical over 8 bases. This CDR3 comprises 15 residues. Germline V lookup: CDR1 MNHEY, CDR2 SMNVEV (reference sequence). V dropped 5 bases and J dropped 10; count of bases not matched to a gene: 10. CDR3 amino acids: CASSASRGPGSPLHF. The CDR3 coding sequence is TGTGCCAGCAGTGCTTCCAGGGGGCCGGGGTCACCCCTCCACTTT.

The chain couples TRBV19 to TRBJ1-2, with D perhaps TRBD1 (5 bases). Trimming removed 6 bases from V and 1 base from J, with 15 bases in between. From germline, CDR1 is LNHDA and CDR2 SQIVND (reference sequence). CDR3 size: 15 residues. The CDR3 protein is CASSPRGRGNYGYTF. CDR3 nucleotide sequence: TGTGCCAGTAGCCCCAGAGGAAGGGGTAACTATGGCTACACCTTC.

The chain combines TRBV7-2 with TRBJ1-2, with D unclear. The CDR3 is 14 amino acids. V lost 0 bases to trimming and J lost 4 bases, with 9 bases between them. Germline CDR1 reads SGHTA; CDR2 reads FQGNSA. DNA of the CDR3: TGTGCCAGCAGCTTAGCCGGGGATAGCTATGGCTACACCTTC. It translates to CASSLAGDSYGYTF. The full variable domain, its missing parts supplied by reference TRBV7-2 and TRBJ1-2, is GAGVSQSPSNKVTEKGKDVELRCDPISGHTALYWYRQSLGQGLEFLIYFQGNSAPDKSGLPSDRFSAERTGGSVSTLTIQRTQQEDSAVYLCASSLAGDSYGYTFGSGTRLTVV.

V gene TRBV19 combines with J gene TRBJ2-1; 10 bases align to TRBD1. Germline values: CDR1 LNHDA, CDR2 SQIVND (reference sequence). V gave up 7 bases and J gave up 7 bases; unmatched junction bases: 16. This CDR3 region has 17 residues. This CDR3 is CASTPGQGIVTNNEQFF. The CDR3 DNA is TGTGCCAGTACTCCGGGACAGGGGATCGTAACTAATAATGAGCAGTTCTTC.

This chain connects TRBV19 to TRBJ2-3; D perhaps matches TRBD1 (5 bases). Germline CDR1 and CDR2: LNHDA and SQIVND (reference sequence). This CDR3 is built from 16 residues. Deletions cut 5 bases from V and 2 bases from J, with 17 bases between. The CDR3 nucleotides are TGTGCCAGTAGTCCACCACCGACAGTTCCCACAGATACGCAGTATTTT. Protein: CASSPPPTVPTDTQYF.

The V and J genes are TRBV5-1 and TRBJ1-2; 7 bases agree with TRBD1. The CDR3 is made up of 13 amino acids. Germline CDR1 reads SGHRS; CDR2 reads YFSETQ. V lost 4 bases to trimming and J lost 4 bases; unmatched junction nucleotides: 4. The CDR3, as DNA: TGCGCCAGCAGCCCCCGGGACAGCTATGGCTACACCTTC. This sequence encodes CASSPRDSYGYTF.

This chain connects TRBV27 to TRBJ2-2, with D uncertain. The germline gives CDR1 MNHEY, CDR2 SMNVEV (reference sequence). This CDR3 has 14 residues. V was pared by 3 bases and J by 0 bases, with 5 bases between. The CDR3, as DNA: TGTGCCAGCAGTTTCGTCGCGAACACCGGGGAGCTGTTTTTT. Residues: CASSFVANTGELFF.

V usage is TRBV7-9 and J usage is TRBJ2-1; possible D gene TRBD1, 5 bases. This CDR3 has 12 residues. The germline V gene has CDR1 SEHNR and CDR2 FQNEAQ (reference sequence). V lost 5 bases, J lost 7 bases, and 9 bases lay in between. CDR3 coding DNA: TGTGCCAGCAGCATTAAGGGGAATGAGCAGTTCTTC. Amino acid sequence: CASSIKGNEQFF. The variable domain in full, with the rest retrieved from reference TRBV7-9 and TRBJ2-1, is DTGVSQNPRHKITKRGQNVTFRCDPISEHNRLYWYRQTLGQGPEFLTYFQNEAQLEKSRLLSDRFSAERPKGSFSTLEIQRTEQGDSAMYLCASSIKGNEQFFGPGTRLTVL.

The chain joins TRBV5-1 to TRBJ2-7, with 12 bases lining up with TRBD1. The CDR3 runs 16 residues. V dropped 0 bases and J dropped 5; count of bases not matched to a gene: 6. The germline gives CDR1 SGHRS, CDR2 YFSETQ. The DNA for the CDR3 is TGCGCCAGCAGCTTGGCCGGGACAGGGGGCTTCAACGAGCAGTACTTC. Amino acids: CASSLAGTGGFNEQYF.

This sequence joins TRBV7-2 and TRBJ2-7, with D possibly TRBD2 on 6 matching bases. The CDR3 contains 15 residues. Germline values: CDR1 SGHTA, CDR2 FQGNSA. V lost 3 bases to trimming and J lost 1 base, with 13 bases between them. In DNA form, the CDR3 reads TGTGCCAGCAGCTTCCGGGACGGGGGATCCTACGAGCAGTACTTC. Translating it yields CASSFRDGGSYEQYF.

The rearrangement links TRBV5-1 to TRBJ2-7, with D tentatively TRBD2 (5 bases). This CDR3 region has 13 residues. Germline lookup yields CDR1 SGHRS and CDR2 YFSETQ. V lost 2 bases and J lost 2, with 8 bases in between. The CDR3 loop is CASSFSVTYEQYF. CDR3 nucleotides: TGCGCCAGCAGCTTTAGCGTGACCTACGAGCAGTACTTC.

The chain has TRBV5-1 and TRBJ2-7; D is possibly TRBD2 (6 bases). In germline, CDR1 is SGHRS, CDR2 YFSETQ. This CDR3 contains 14 residues. V gave up 3 bases and J gave up 0 bases, with 10 bases separating them. The CDR3 spells CASSYGTDSYEQYF. CDR3 DNA sequence: TGCGCCAGCAGCTATGGGACTGACTCCTACGAGCAGTACTTC.

J is TRBJ2-1 and V is TRBV6-1; 12 bases are shared with TRBD2. The germline V gene has CDR1 MNHNS and CDR2 SASEGT. V lost 3 bases, J lost 7 bases, and 16 bases stayed unmatched. The CDR3 has 19 residues. CDR3 sequence reads: CASSDVARSSGRALNEQFF. The CDR3 nucleotides read TGTGCCAGCAGTGACGTAGCGAGGTCTAGCGGGAGGGCCTTGAATGAGCAGTTCTTC.

V usage is TRBV25-1 and J usage is TRBJ2-2; TRBD2 aligns across 10 bases. The length of the CDR3 is 16 residues. CDR1 MGHDK and CDR2 SYGVNS come from the germline V gene. Trimming at V came to 3 bases and at J to 7 bases, leaving 8 bases not matched to a gene. CDR3 residues: CASSDFASGSYGELFF. The CDR3 DNA reads as TGTGCCAGCAGTGATTTCGCTAGCGGGAGCTACGGGGAGCTGTTTTTT.

This clone is a singleton in its sample. The chain carries TRBV9 and TRBJ1-2; D not resolved. The CDR3 length is 12 residues. The V gene lost 4 bases and the J gene lost 5 bases, with 9 bases spanning the gap. Germline V gene data show CDR1 as SGDLS and CDR2 as YYNGEE. The CDR3 nucleotides are TGTGCCAGCAGCAGAGGGCTTTATGGCTACACCTTC. Residues: CASSRGLYGYTF.